The TCR beta chain described here comes from a study of neurological immune-mediated disorders. Deletions cut 5 bases from V and 5 bases from J, with 19 bases between. The CDR3 extends over 16 amino acids. MiXCR, applied by TCRdb to the 5' RACE reads, yields one record per CDR3 protein. The profile shows approximately 50,000 distinct CDR3 sequences, 10% of them singletons. This clonotype was counted ten times or more. The clonotype was recovered from a man between 65 and 79 years old with HTLV-1-associated myelopathy (HAM/TSP). This sequence joins TRBV12-3 or TRBV12-4 and TRBJ2-1, with D possibly matching TRBD1 (6 bases). Material: PBMCs. This chain's CDR3 is CASSPYTDRFHNEQFF. In nucleotides, the CDR3 is TGTGCCAGCAGTCCCTATACCGACAGGTTCCACAATGAGCAGTTCTTC.